This T cell receptor beta chain stems from a study of Tregs in tolerant kidney transplant recipients (dated by TCRdb to the late 2010s). Regarding the research as a whole: The transplants used related donors along with nonmyeloablative bone marrow transplantation, and in the human trials mixed chimerism was transient. The study used TCRbeta sequencing to identify donor-specific regulatory T cells before combined kidney and bone marrow transplantation, then tracked those cells after transplant.

The time point label on this specimen signifies: blood sample drawn before combined kidney and bone marrow transplant. Unstimulated Tregs (CD4+CD25+CD127-), CD4+ non-Tregs (CD4+CD25-), CD4 and CD8 cells were FACS-sorted from thawed PBMCs. Patients were 4 combined kidney and bone marrow transplant recipients from the ITN036ST trial, and only these trial subjects had samples available. Healthy control blood was processed to PBMCs by Ficoll density gradient and cryopreserved, and patient PBMCs were collected before and after transplant. What the research found in general, with its limitations: Because the study included only a small number of patients, the results must be confirmed in larger populations and under other immunosuppression protocols. Expanding Tregs with activated donor B cells appeared to identify the most biologically relevant and donor-specific TCRbeta repertoire. Donor-specific Treg expansion was found to exceed global Treg expansion in tolerant patients, suggesting antigen-driven rather than nonspecific expansion. Biological reproducibility was not directly addressed, though technical replication error appeared minimal. For some patients, the PCR primers changed as time went on, which meant samples from those patients could not be compared with one another at the nucleotide level.

From its cysteine to its phenylalanine, the CDR3 spans 16 amino acids. The read is trimmed to its CDR3 DNA, 48 bases read in frame from base 1. Here V drops 1 base and J drops 2 bases, and the junction holds 8 bases not matched to any gene. The CDR1 and CDR2 encoded by the germline V gene (reference sequence) are GTSNPN and SVGIG. This clone was observed once. Its cognate antigen has yet to be identified. No quality values exist for individual bases; no much larger clone is one base distant. For TCRbeta CDR3 sequencing, genomic DNA from the sorted cells was extracted using the QIAGEN DNeasy Blood and Tissue Kit. High-throughput TCRbeta CDR3 sequencing, which included PCR amplification with bias correction and internal controls, was done commercially through immunoSEQ. From the authors' description of their analysis: Unique productive TCRbeta sequences were defined by CDR3 nucleotide sequence where primers matched, otherwise by CDR3 amino acid sequence with Vbeta and Jbeta genes. Sorting error was corrected by removing sequences shared between sorted populations at a frequency ratio of 2:1 or less, and the remaining shared sequences were assigned to the higher population. Sequences were defined as donor-reactive when expanded at least 5-fold in CFSE-low cells versus unstimulated cells and present at a frequency of at least 0.01% in CFSE-low cells. Repertoire divergence was quantified by Jensen-Shannon divergence calculated from the top 100 TCRbeta sequences ranked by frequency. For samples with multiple sequencing runs, sorting error was corrected in each run separately before the runs were combined. TCRdb's version of the immuneACCESS table is confined to in-frame rearrangements and falls short of the full clone set. An unresolved V gene accounts for under half of the shortfall where checked; the remainder is of unknown origin. Clonal size and the V and J genes are those of that table, whereas D and trimming came from the DNA. This sample gives about 100,000 clones in total; roughly 93% of them show up just once. The top ten constitute 0.46% of the sample.

The chain uses TRBV30 and TRBJ1-5; TRBD1 lines up with 7 middle nucleotides. The sample was CD4+ T cells from blood, taken before the transplant. This TCR was recovered from a human donor who received a combined kidney and bone marrow transplant. CDR3 region: CAWSGAPTGRNQPQHF. The nucleotide sequence reads as follows: TGTGCCTGGAGTGGAGCCCCGACAGGGCGCAATCAGCCCCAGCATTTT.